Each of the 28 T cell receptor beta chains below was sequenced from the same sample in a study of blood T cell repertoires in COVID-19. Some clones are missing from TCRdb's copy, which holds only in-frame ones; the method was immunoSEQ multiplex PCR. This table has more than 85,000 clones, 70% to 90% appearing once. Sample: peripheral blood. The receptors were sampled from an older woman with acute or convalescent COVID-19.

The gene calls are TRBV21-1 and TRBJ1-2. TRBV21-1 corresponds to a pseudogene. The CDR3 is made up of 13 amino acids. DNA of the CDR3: TGTGCCAGCAGCAGTGGGCGGGTTTGGGGCTACACCTTC. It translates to CASSSGRVWGYTF.

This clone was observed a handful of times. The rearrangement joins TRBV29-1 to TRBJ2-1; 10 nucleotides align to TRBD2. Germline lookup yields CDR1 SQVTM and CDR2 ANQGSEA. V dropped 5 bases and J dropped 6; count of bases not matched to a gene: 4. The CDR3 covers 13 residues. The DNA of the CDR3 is TGCAGCGTTAAGCGGGAGGGGGGCAATGAGCAGTTCTTC. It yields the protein CSVKREGGNEQFF.

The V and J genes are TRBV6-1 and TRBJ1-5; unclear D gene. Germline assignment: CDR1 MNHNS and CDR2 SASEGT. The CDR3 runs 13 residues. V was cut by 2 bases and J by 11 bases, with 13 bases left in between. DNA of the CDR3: TGTGCCAGCAGTGAATTTGGCCGGGAGACCCAGCATTTT. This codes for CASSEFGRETQHF.

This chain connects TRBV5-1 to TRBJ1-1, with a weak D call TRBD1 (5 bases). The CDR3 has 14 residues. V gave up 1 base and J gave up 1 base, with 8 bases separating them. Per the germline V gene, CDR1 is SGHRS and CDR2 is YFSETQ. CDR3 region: CASSLNQGNTEAFF. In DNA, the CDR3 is TGCGCCAGCAGCTTGAATCAGGGGAACACTGAAGCTTTCTTT.

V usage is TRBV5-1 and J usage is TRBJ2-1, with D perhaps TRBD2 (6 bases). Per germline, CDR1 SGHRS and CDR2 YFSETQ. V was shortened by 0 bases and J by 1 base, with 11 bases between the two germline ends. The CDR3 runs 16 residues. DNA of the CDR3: TGCGCCAGCAGCTTGGGGGACTTAGTGTCCTACAATGAGCAGTTCTTC. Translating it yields CASSLGDLVSYNEQFF.

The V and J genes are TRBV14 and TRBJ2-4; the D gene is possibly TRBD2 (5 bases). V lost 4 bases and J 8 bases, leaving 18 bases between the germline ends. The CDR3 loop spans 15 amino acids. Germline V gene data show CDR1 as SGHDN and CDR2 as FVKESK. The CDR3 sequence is CASSLGYGAGDIQYF. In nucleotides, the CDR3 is TGTGCCAGCAGCCTCGGGTACGGCGCCGGGGACATTCAGTACTTC. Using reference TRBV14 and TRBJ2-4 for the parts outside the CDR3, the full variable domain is EAGVTQFPSHSVIEKGQTVTLRCDPISGHDNLYWYRRVMGKEIKFLLHFVKESKQDESGMPNNRFLAERTGGTYSTLKVQPAELEDSGVYFCASSLGYGAGDIQYFGAGTRLSVL.

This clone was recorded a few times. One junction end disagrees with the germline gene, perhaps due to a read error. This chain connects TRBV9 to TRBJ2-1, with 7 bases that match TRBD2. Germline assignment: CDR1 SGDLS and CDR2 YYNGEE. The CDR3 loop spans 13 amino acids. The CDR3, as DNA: TGTGCCAGCAGCGTAGCCCCGGACAAGAGCGGGGTCTTC. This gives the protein CASSVAPDKSGVF.

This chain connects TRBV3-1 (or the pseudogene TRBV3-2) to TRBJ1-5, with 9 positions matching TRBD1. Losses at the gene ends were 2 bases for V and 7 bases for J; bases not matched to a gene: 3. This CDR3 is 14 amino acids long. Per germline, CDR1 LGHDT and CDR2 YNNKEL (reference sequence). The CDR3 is CASSQTGGGQPQHF. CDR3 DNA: TGTGCCAGCAGCCAAACAGGGGGCGGACAGCCCCAGCATTTT.

The CDR3 sequence is CASSLGTSGVYEQYF. The DNA for the CDR3 is TGTGCCAGCAGCTTGGGGACTAGCGGGGTCTACGAGCAGTACTTC. V gene TRBV5-4 combines with J gene TRBJ2-7, with TRBD2 identical over 12 bases. Germline trimming cut 0 bases from V and 3 bases from J; bases unmatched to any gene: 1. The CDR3 extends over 15 amino acids. Germline V gives CDR1 SGHNT, CDR2 YYREEE (reference sequence).

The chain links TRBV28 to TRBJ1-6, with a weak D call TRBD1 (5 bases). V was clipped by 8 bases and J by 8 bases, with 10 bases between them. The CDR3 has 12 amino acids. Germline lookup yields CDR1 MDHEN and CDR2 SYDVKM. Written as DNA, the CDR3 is TGTGCCAGCTACCGGGGGGATTCACCCCTCCACTTT. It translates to CASYRGDSPLHF.

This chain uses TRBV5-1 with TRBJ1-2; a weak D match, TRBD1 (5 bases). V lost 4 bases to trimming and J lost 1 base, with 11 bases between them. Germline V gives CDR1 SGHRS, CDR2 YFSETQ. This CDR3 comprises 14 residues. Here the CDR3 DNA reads TGCGCCAGCAGCGTGGACACATTTAACTATGGCTACACCTTC. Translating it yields CASSVDTFNYGYTF. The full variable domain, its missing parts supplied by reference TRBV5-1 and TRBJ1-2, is KAGVTQTPRYLIKTRGQQVTLSCSPISGHRSVSWYQQTPGQGLQFLFEYFSETQRNKGNFPGRFSGRQFSNSRSEMNVSTLELGDSALYLCASSVDTFNYGYTFGSGTRLTVV.

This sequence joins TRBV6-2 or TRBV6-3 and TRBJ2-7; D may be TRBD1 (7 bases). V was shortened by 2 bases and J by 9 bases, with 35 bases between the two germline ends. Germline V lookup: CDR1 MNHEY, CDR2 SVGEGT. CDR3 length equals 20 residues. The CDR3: CASSYTRENVGGGDLRGQYF. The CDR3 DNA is TGTGCCAGCAGTTACACCCGGGAGAACGTAGGGGGCGGTGATCTACGAGGGCAGTACTTC.

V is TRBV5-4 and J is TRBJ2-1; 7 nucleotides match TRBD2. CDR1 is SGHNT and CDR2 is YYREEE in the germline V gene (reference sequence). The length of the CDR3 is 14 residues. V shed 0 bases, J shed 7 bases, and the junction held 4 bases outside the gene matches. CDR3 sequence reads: CASSLGTRENEQFF. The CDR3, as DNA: TGTGCCAGCAGCTTGGGGACTAGGGAAAATGAGCAGTTCTTC.

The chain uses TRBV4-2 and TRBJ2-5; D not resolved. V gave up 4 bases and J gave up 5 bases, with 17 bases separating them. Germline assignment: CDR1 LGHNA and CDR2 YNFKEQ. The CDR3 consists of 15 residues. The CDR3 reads CASSPAATSGETQYF. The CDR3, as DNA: TGTGCCAGCAGCCCGGCGGCTACCTCTGGGGAGACCCAGTACTTC.

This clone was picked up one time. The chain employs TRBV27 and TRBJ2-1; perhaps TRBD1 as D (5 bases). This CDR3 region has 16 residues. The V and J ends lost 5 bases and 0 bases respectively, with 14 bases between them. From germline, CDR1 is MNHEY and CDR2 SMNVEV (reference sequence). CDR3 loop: CASSLTVLSSYNEQFF. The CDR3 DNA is TGTGCCAGCAGTCTGACAGTCCTTAGCTCCTACAATGAGCAGTTCTTC.

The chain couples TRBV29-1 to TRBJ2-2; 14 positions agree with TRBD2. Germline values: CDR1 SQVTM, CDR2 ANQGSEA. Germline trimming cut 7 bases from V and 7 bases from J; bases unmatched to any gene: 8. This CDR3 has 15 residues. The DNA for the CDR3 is TGCAGCGCGATGGGACTAGCGGGAGCCCTCGGGGAGCTGTTTTTT. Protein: CSAMGLAGALGELFF.

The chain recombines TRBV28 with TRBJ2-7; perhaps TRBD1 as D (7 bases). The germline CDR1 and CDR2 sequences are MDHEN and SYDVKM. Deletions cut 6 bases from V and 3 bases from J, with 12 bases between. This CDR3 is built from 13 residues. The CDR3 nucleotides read TGTGCCAGCAGCGGGGGACAGTACTACGAGCAGTACTTC. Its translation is CASSGGQYYEQYF.

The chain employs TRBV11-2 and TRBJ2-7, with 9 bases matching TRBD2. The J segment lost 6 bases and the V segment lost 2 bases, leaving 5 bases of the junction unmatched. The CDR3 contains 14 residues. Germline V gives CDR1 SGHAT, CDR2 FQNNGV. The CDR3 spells CASSLLAGASEQYF. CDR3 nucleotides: TGTGCCAGCAGCTTATTAGCGGGAGCCAGCGAGCAGTACTTC.

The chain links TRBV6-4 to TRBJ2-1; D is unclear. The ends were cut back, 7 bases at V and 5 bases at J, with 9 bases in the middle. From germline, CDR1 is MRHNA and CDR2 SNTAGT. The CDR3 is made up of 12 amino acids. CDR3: CASTQRDNEQFF. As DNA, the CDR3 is TGTGCCAGCACGCAGCGCGACAATGAGCAGTTCTTC.

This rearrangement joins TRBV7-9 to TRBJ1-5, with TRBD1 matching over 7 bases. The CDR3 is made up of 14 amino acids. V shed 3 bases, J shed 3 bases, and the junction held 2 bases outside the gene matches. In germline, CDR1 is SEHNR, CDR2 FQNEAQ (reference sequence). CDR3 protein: CASSLGQLNQPQHF. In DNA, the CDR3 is TGTGCCAGCAGCTTGGGACAGCTCAATCAGCCCCAGCATTTT.

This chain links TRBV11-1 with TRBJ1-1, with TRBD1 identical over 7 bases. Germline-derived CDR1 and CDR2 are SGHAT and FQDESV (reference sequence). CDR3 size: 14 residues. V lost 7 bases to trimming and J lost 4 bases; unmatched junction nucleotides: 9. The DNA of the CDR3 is TGTGCCAGCAACACAGGGGAAGGGTTCACTGAAGCTTTCTTT. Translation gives CASNTGEGFTEAFF.

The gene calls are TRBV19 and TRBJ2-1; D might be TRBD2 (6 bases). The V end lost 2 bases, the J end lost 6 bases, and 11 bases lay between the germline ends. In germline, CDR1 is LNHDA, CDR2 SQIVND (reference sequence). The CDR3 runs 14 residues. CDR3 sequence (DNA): TGTGCCAGTAGTATATCACGCGGGGCCAATGAGCAGTTCTTC. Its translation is CASSISRGANEQFF. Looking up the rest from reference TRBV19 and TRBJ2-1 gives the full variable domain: DGGITQSPKYLFRKEGQNVTLSCEQNLNHDAMYWYRQDPGQGLRLIYYSQIVNDFQKGDIAEGYSVSREKKESFPLTVTSAQKNPTAFYLCASSISRGANEQFFGPGTRLTVL.

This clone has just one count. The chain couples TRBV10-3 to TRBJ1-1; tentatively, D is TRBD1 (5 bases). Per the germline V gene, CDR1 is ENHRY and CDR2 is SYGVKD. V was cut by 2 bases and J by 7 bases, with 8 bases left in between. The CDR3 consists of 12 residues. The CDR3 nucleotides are TGTGCCATCAGTGAGAGGGGTGATGAAGCTTTCTTT. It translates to CAISERGDEAFF.

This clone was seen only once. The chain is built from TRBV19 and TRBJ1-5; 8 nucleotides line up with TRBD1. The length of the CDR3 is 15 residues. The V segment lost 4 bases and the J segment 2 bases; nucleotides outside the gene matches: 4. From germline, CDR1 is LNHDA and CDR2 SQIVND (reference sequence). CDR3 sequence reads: CASSKDRVGNQPQHF. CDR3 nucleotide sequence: TGTGCCAGTAGTAAGGACAGGGTCGGCAATCAGCCCCAGCATTTT. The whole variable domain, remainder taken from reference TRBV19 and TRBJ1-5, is DGGITQSPKYLFRKEGQNVTLSCEQNLNHDAMYWYRQDPGQGLRLIYYSQIVNDFQKGDIAEGYSVSREKKESFPLTVTSAQKNPTAFYLCASSKDRVGNQPQHFGDGTRLSIL.

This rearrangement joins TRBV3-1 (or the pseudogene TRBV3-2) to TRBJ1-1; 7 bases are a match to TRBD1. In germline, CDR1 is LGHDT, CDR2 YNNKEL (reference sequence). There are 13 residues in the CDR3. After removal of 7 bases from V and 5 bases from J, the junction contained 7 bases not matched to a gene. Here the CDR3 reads CASTTGAGTEAFF. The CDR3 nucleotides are TGTGCCAGCACCACAGGGGCTGGGACTGAAGCTTTCTTT.

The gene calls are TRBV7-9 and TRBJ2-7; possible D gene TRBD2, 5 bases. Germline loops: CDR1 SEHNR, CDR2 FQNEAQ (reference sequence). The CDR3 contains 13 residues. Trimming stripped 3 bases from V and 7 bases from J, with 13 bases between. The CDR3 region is CASSFLSSGEQYV. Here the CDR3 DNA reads TGTGCCAGCAGCTTCCTTTCCTCGGGGGAGCAGTACGTC.

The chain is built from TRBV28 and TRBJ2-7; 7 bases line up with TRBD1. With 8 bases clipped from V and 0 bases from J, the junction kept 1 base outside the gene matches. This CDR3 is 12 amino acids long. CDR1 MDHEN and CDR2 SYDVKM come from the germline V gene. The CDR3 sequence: CASGTDSYEQYF. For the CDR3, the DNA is TGTGCCAGCGGGACAGACTCCTACGAGCAGTACTTC.

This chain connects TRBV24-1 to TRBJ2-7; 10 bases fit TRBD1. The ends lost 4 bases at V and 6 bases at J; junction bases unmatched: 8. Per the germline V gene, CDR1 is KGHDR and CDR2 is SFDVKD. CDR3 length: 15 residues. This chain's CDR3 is CATSEGQGRSAEQYF. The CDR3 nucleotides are TGTGCCACCAGTGAGGGACAGGGGAGGTCAGCCGAGCAGTACTTC.